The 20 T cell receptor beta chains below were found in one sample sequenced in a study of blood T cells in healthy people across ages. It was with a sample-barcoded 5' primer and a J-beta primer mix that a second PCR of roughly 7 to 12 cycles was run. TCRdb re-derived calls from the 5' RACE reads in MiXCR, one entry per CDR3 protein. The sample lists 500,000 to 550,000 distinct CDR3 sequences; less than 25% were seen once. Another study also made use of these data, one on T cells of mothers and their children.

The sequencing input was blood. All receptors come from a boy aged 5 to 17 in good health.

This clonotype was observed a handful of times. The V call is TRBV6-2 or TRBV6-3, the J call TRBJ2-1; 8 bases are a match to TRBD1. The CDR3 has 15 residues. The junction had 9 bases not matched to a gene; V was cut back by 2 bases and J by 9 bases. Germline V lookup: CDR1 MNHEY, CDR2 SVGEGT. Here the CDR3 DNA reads TGTGCCAGCAGTTACGGACAGGGTAGAGGGGGTGAGCAGTTCTTC. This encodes CASSYGQGRGGEQFF.

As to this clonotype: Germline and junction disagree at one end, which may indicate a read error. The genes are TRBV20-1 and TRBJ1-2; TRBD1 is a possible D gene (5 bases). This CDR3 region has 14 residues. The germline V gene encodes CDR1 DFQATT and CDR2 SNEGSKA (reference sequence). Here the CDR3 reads CGAGAGRWVYGYTF. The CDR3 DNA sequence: TGCGGTGCTGGAGCAGGGAGGTGGGTCTATGGCTACACCTTC.

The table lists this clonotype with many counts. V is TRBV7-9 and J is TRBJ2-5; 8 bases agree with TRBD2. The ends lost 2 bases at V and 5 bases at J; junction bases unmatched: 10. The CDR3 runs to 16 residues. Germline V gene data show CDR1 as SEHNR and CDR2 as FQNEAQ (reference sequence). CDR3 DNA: TGTGCCAGCAGCTTATCGGGGACTAGAGTTTCGGAGACCCAGTACTTC. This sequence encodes CASSLSGTRVSETQYF.

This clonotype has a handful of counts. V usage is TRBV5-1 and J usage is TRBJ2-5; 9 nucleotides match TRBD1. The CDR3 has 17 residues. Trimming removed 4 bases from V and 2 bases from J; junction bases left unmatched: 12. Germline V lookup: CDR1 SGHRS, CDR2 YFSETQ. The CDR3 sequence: CASSPSTGGRRQETQYF. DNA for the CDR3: TGCGCCAGCAGCCCCTCGACAGGGGGTAGAAGACAAGAGACCCAGTACTTC.

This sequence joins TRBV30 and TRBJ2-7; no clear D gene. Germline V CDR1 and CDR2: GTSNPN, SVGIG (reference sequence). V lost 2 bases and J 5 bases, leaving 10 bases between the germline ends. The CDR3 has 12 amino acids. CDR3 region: CAWSPLGHEQYF. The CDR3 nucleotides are TGTGCCTGGAGTCCCCTCGGGCACGAGCAGTACTTC.

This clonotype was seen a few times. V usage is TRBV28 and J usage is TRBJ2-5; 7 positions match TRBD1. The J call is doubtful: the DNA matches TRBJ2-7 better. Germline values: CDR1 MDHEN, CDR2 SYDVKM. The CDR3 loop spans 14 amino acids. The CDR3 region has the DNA TGTGCCAGCAGTAACGACAGGGTAGACTACGAGCAGTACTTC. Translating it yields CASSNDRVDYEQYF.

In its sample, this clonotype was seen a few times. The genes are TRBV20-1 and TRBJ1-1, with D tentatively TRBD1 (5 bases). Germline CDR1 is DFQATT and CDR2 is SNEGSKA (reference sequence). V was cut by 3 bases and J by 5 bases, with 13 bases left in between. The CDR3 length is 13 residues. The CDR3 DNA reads TGCAGTGCTAGTACGGGGGGTCGGACTGAAGCTTTCTTT. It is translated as CSASTGGRTEAFF.

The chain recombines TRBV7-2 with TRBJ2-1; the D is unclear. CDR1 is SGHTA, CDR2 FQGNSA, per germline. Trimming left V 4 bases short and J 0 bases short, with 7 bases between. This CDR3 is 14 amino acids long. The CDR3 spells CASSSASSYNEQFF. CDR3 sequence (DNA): TGTGCCAGCAGCTCGGCTAGCTCCTACAATGAGCAGTTCTTC.

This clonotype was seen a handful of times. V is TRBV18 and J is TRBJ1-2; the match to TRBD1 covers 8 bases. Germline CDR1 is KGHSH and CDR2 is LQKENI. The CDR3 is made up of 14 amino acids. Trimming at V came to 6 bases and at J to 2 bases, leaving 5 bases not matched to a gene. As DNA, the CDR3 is TGTGCCAGCTCGGCGCGGACAGGGAACTATGGCTACACCTTC. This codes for CASSARTGNYGYTF.

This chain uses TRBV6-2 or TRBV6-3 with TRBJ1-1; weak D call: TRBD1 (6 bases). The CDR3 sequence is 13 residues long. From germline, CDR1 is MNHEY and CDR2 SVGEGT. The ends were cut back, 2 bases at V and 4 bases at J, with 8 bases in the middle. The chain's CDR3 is CASSYTGTTEAFF. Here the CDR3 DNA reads TGTGCCAGCAGTTACACAGGGACCACTGAAGCTTTCTTT.

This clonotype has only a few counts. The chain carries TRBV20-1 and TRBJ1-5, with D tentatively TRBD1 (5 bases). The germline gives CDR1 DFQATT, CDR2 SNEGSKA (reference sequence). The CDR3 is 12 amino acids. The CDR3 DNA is TGCACCGCTAGTGGGGGGGGTCAGCCCCAGCATTTT. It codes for CTASGGGQPQHF.

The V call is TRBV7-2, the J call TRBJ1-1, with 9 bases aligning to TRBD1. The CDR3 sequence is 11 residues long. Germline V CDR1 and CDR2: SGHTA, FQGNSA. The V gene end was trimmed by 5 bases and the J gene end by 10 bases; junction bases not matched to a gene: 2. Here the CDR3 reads CASSPDRGAFF. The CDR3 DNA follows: TGTGCCAGCAGCCCGGACAGGGGAGCTTTCTTT.

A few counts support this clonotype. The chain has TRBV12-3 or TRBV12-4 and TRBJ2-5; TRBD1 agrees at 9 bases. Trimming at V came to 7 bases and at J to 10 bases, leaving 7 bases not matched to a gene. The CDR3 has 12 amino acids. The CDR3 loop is CASTMDRGGQYF. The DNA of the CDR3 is TGTGCCAGCACCATGGACAGGGGAGGCCAGTACTTC.

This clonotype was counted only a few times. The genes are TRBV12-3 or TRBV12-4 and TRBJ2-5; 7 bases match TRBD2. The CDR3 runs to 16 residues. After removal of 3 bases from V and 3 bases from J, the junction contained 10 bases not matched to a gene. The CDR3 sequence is CASSFGRPSGKETQYF. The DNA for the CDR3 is TGTGCCAGCAGTTTTGGTCGGCCTAGCGGAAAAGAGACCCAGTACTTC.

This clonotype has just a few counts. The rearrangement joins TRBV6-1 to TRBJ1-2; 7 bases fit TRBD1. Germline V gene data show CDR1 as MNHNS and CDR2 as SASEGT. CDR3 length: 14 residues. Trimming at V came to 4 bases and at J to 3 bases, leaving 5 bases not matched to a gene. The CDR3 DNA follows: TGTGCCAGCAGTGTCTACAGGGGTGACTATGGCTACACCTTC. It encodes CASSVYRGDYGYTF.

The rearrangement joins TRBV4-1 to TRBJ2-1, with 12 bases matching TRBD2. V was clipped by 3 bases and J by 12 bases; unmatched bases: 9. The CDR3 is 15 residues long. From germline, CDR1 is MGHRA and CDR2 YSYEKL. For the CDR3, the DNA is TGCGCCAGCAGCCAGCTAGCGGGAGGGACCCGGGGGCAGTTCTTC. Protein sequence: CASSQLAGGTRGQFF.

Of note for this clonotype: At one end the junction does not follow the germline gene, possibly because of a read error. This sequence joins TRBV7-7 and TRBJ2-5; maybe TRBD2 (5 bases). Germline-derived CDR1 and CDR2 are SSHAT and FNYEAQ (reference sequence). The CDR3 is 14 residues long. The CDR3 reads CASSFTPGQETQYF. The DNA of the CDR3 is TGTGCTAGCAGCTTTACCCCGGGACAAGAGACCCAGTACTTC.

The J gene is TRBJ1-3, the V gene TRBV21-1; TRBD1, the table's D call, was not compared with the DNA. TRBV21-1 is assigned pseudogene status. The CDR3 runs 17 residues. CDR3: CASSKALFGKAGNTIYF. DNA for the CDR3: TGTGCCAGCAGCAAAGCGCTTTTCGGGAAGGCTGGAAACACCATATATTTT.

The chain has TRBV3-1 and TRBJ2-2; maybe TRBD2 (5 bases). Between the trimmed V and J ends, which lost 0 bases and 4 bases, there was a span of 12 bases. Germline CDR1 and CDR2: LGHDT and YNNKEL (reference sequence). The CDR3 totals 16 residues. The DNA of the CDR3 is TGTGCCAGCAGCCAAGATCCAGCGGTGGCCACCGGGGAGCTGTTTTTT. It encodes CASSQDPAVATGELFF.

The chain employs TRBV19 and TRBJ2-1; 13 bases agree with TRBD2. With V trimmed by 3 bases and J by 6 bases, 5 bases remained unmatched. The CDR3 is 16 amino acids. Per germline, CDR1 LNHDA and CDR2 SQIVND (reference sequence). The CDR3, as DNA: TGTGCCAGTAGTATGACGACTAGCGGGGGGTTCAATGAGCAGTTCTTC. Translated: CASSMTTSGGFNEQFF.